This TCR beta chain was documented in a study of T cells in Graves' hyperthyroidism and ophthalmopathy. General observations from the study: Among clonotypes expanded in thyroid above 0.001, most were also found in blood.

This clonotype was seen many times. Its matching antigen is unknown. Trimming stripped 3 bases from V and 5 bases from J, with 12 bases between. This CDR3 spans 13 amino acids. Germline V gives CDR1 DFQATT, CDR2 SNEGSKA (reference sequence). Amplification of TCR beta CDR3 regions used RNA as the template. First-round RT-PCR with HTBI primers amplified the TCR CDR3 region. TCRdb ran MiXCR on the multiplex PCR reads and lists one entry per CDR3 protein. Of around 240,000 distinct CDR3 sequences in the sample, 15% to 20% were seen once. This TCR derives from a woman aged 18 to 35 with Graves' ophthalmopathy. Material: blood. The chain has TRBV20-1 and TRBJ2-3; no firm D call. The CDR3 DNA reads TGCAGTGCTAGGCCAACATCCAAAGATACGCAGTATTTT. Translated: CSARPTSKDTQYF.